This TCR beta chain was recovered during a study of blood T cells in healthy people across ages. Deletions cut 2 bases from V and 8 bases from J, with 18 bases between. The CDR3 sequence is 15 residues long. The germline CDR1 and CDR2 sequences are KGHSH and LQKENI. Study-level findings and limits: Using unsorted PBMCs precluded a conclusive naive versus antigen-experienced comparison.

To note about this clonotype: The antigen remains undetermined.

The second PCR ran 7 to 11 cycles with a sample-barcoded 5' primer and J-beta primers. TCRdb re-derived calls from the 5' RACE reads in MiXCR, one entry per CDR3 protein. The table includes roughly 1.5 million distinct CDR3 sequences, approximately 42% detected once. Isolation of PBMCs gave at least 6.5 million cells per sample. Extractions gave at least 5 micrograms of total RNA per sample. The sample consisted of blood. This chain connects TRBV18 to TRBJ1-1; D is possibly TRBD1 (5 bases). The source is a woman younger than 30 in good health. The CDR3 DNA sequence: TGTGCCAGCTCACCATTGAAGGGAGCGGACAAGGAAGCTTTCTTT. Translation: CASSPLKGADKEAFF.